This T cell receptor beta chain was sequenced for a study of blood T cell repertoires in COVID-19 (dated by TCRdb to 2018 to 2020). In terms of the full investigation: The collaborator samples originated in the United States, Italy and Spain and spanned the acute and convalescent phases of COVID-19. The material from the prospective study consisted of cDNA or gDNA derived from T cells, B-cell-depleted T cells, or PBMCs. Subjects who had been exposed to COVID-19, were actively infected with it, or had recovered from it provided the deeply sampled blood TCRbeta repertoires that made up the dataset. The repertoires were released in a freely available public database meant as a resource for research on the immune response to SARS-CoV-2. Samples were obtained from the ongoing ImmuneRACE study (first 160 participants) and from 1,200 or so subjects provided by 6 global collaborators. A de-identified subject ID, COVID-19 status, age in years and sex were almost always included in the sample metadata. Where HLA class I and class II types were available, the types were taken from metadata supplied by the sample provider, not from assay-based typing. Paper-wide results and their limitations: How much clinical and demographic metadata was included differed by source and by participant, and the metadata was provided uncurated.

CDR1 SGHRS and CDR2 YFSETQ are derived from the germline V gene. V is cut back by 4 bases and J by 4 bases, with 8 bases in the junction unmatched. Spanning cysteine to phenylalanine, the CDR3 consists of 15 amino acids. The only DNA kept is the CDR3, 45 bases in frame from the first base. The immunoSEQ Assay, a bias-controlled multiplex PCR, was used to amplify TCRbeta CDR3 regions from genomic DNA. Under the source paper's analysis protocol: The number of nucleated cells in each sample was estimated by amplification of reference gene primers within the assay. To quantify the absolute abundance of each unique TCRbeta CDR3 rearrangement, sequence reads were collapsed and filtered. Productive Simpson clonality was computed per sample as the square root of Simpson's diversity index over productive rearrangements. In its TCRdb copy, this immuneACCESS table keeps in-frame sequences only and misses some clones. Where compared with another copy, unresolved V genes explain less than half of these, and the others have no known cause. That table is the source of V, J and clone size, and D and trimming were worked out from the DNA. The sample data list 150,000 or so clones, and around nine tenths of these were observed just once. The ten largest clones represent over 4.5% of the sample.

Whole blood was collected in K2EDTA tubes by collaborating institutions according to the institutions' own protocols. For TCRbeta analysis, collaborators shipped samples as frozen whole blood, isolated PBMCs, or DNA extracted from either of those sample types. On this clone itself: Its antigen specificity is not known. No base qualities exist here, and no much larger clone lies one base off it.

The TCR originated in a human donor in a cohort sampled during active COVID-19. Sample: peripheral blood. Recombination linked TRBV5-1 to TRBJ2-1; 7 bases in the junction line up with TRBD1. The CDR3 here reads CASSEGRDRYNEQFF. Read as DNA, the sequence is TGCGCCAGCAGCGAGGGCCGGGACAGATACAATGAGCAGTTCTTC.